This TCR beta chain was captured by sequencing in a study of blood T cell repertoires in COVID-19. The assay was immunoSEQ multiplex PCR, and TCRdb's table has in-frame clones only and misses some. The sample gives over 120,000 clones, 86% of which show up once; around 4.2% is in the top ten. Germline CDR1 and CDR2: LGHDT and YNNKEL (reference sequence). V lost 1 base and J lost 5, with 14 bases in between. The CDR3 length is 15 residues. The recovered donors of Cohort 3 showed two negative PCRs, clearance, or symptom resolution. The sequenced material came from PBMCs or T cells enriched from blood (not recorded which). This receptor was obtained from a middle-aged man who had recovered from COVID-19. The chain combines TRBV3-1 (or the pseudogene TRBV3-2) with TRBJ1-1; no firm D call. CDR3 nucleotide sequence: TGTGCCAGCAGCCAAGTCTTTAGAGGAGGGACTGAAGCTTTCTTT. It codes for CASSQVFRGGTEAFF.